The sequence of this TCR beta chain was determined in a study of blood T cell repertoires in COVID-19. The overall study: Both acute and convalescent COVID-19 samples were obtained from the United States, Italy and Spain. T cells, B-cell-depleted T cells, or PBMCs supplied cDNA or gDNA.

Authors' methods: Reference gene primer amplification gave estimated nucleated cell counts. Repertoires were generated with immunoSEQ multiplex PCR, while TCRdb's copy carries only in-frame clones and drops some. The V and J calls and clone size come from that table; D and trimming were worked out from the DNA. This table has 150,000 to 200,000 clones, roughly 83% appearing once. This clone is medium-sized by share. CDR3 length: 17 residues. Germline CDR1 and CDR2: SGHTA and FQGNSA. The trim removed 0 bases at V and 4 bases at J, leaving 8 bases unmatched. Sequencing was performed on peripheral blood. The TCR originated in a woman older than 75 with active or convalescent COVID-19. This rearrangement joins TRBV7-2 to TRBJ2-1; 8 bases map to TRBD2. DNA of the CDR3: TGTGCCAGCAGCTTAGCGGAGGGACTAGGTCTGTACAATGAGCAGTTCTTC. This sequence encodes CASSLAEGLGLYNEQFF.